The rows below give T cell receptor beta chains drawn from one sample of a study of T cell clonotyping in hematopoietic cell transplantation. Assay used: immunoSEQ multiplex PCR; TCRdb lists only in-frame clones, some missing. The top ten clones hold about 5.9% of a sample with under 35,000 clones, more than 70% of them seen once. This sample comprised peripheral blood mononuclear cells, obtained before stem cell transplant. The receptors originated from a man aged 45-65 years with myelodysplastic syndrome. Some clones in this sample may be carry-over from other donors' samples. The CDR3 runs from the conserved cysteine through the conserved F or W. Fields, in order: J gene, clone size, V gene, D gene, CDR3 DNA, CDR3 protein. D genes are given only for firm matches. Not every row has a clone size; where given, it reads once, few, many or a size class.

TRBJ2-2,-,TRBV28,-,TGTGCCAGCAGTTACACCGGGGAGCTGTTTTTT,CASSYTGELFF
TRBJ2-7,-,TRBV4-2,TRBD1,TGTGCCAGCAGCCAAGATGGACAGGGCAGCTACGAGCAGTACTTC,CASSQDGQGSYEQYF
TRBJ1-6,-,TRBV7-6,-,TGTGCCAGCAGCTTAACGCAGGATAATTCACCCCTCCACTTT,CASSLTQDNSPLHF
TRBJ2-7,-,TRBV7-2,-,TGTGCCAGCAGCTTAGGTAACGGGGGGCTCGAGCAGTACTTC,CASSLGNGGLEQYF
TRBJ2-5,-,TRBV5-1,-,TGCGCCAGCAGCCCGGGGCGGAGGGGCCAAGAGACCCAGTACTTC,CASSPGRRGQETQYF
TRBJ1-5,-,TRBV11-2,-,TGTGCCAGCAGCCACAGGTCCAGCAATCAGCCCCAGCATTTT,CASSHRSSNQPQHF
TRBJ2-1,-,TRBV4-2,-,TGTGCCAGCAGCCAAGATGGGCTAGCGAGCTCCTACAATGAGCAGTTCTTC,CASSQDGLASSYNEQFF
TRBJ1-2,-,TRBV29-1,TRBD1,TGCAGCGTTGAAGATAGGGGGCTCGGGACTAACTATGGCTACACCTTC,CSVEDRGLGTNYGYTF
TRBJ1-1,-,TRBV30,-,TGTGCCTGGAGAGGTTTGGTCGGTGAAGCTTTCTTT,CAWRGLVGEAFF
TRBJ2-3,-,TRBV6-6,-,TGTGCCAGCAGCCTCAGGGGTTTGACAGATACGCAGTATTTT,CASSLRGLTDTQYF
TRBJ1-5,few,TRBV21-1,-,TGTGCCAGCAACTATCGGGACAGCCCGGGGAATCAGCCCCAGCATTTT,CASNYRDSPGNQPQHF
TRBJ2-5,-,TRBV30,-,TGTGCCTGGAGTGGGGACACAGGAAGAAAGACCCAGTACTTC,CAWSGDTGRKTQYF
TRBJ1-5,-,TRBV30,TRBD1,TGTGCCTGGACCCGGGGAGGGGGCGTCAATCAGCCCCAGCATTTT,CAWTRGGGVNQPQHF
TRBJ1-2,-,TRBV4-1,TRBD1,TGCGCCAGCAGCCGAGGACTCGGGACAGGGAACTATGGCTACACCTTC,CASSRGLGTGNYGYTF
TRBJ1-4,-,TRBV29-1,TRBD1,TGCAGCGCTGGGACAGGGTGGGATGCAACTAATGAAAAACTGTTTTTT,CSAGTGWDATNEKLFF
TRBJ1-4,-,TRBV9,TRBD1,TGTGCCAGCAGCCCAGCCGGGACAGGGCGTGAAAAACTGTTTTTT,CASSPAGTGREKLFF
TRBJ1-1,few,TRBV28,-,TGTGCCAGCAGTCCAGCGGGTTATCGAACTGAAGCTTTCTTT,CASSPAGYRTEAFF
TRBJ2-7,-,TRBV13,TRBD1,TGTGCCAGCAGCGCGCGAAGGGGACAGATAATCGAGCAGTACTTC,CASSARRGQIIEQYF
TRBJ2-7,-,TRBV20-1,-,TGCAGTGTCCGACAGAGCCAGTACTTC,CSVRQSQYF
TRBJ2-7,-,TRBV29-1,-,TGCAGCGTTGGTACGCAGGGAGGTCAGTACTTC,CSVGTQGGQYF
TRBJ1-5,-,TRBV7-2,TRBD1,TGTGCCAGCAGTCATTGGGACAGGGGGTTATACAATCAGCCCCAGCATTTT,CASSHWDRGLYNQPQHF
TRBJ2-7,-,TRBV4-2,TRBD1,TGTGCCAGCAGCCAAGGGGGACAGGGAGTGCCCGAGCAGTACTTC,CASSQGGQGVPEQYF
TRBJ2-7,few,TRBV28,TRBD2,TGTGCCAGCAGTCCGTCACTAGCGGAGAGCTCCTACGAGCAGTACTTC,CASSPSLAESSYEQYF
TRBJ1-6,-,TRBV7-9,-,TGTGCCAGCAGCTGGGGCAAAAATCCCTATAATTCACCCCTCCACTTT,CASSWGKNPYNSPLHF
TRBJ1-4,-,TRBV28,-,TGTGCCAGCATGGAAGGATTAAATGAAAAACTGTTTTTT,CASMEGLNEKLFF
TRBJ2-5,-,TRBV28,TRBD2,TGTGCCAGCAGTCCCACACTAGCGGGGGAAGAGACCCAGTACTTC,CASSPTLAGEETQYF
TRBJ2-7,-,TRBV4-1,TRBD1,TGCGCCAGCAGCCAAGGGCCGGGACAGGGGGTTTCCTACGAGCAGTACTTC,CASSQGPGQGVSYEQYF
TRBJ2-1,-,TRBV5-6,TRBD2,TGTGCCAGCAGCATTAGCGGGGGGGCGAATGAGCAGTTCTTC,CASSISGGANEQFF
TRBJ1-5,-,TRBV6-6,TRBD1,TGTGCCAGCAGTTCTCTCGTGACAGGGACCGTTCAGCCCCAGCATTTT,CASSSLVTGTVQPQHF
TRBJ2-1,few,TRBV2,-,TGTGCCAGCAGTGTTGCAGAGAATGAGCAGTTCTTC,CASSVAENEQFF
TRBJ2-3,-,TRBV13,-,TGTGCCAGCAGCCCCACTCAGCGTAGCACAGATACGCAGTATTTT,CASSPTQRSTDTQYF
TRBJ2-1,once,TRBV5-1,-,TGCGCCAGCAGCTTGGACACGAGCTCCTACAATGAGCAGTTCTTC,CASSLDTSSYNEQFF
TRBJ1-2,-,TRBV30,-,TGTGCCTGGAGTGTAGGGGCTTTGGGGGGCTACACCTTC,CAWSVGALGGYTF
TRBJ1-4,once,TRBV25-1,-,TGTGCCAGCATCTTGAGAAGGGAAAAACTGTTTTTT,CASILRREKLFF
TRBJ1-4,-,TRBV30,-,TGTGCCGGGGGGGGGTTGGCTAATGAAAAACTGTTTTTT,CAGGGLANEKLFF
TRBJ2-1,few,TRBV19,-,TGTGCCAGTAGGTCAGGGGTCAATGAGCAGTTCTTC,CASRSGVNEQFF
TRBJ1-2,few,TRBV7-9,-,TGTGCCAGCAGTCGCAGGTTATCGATCGGTGGCTACACCTTC,CASSRRLSIGGYTF